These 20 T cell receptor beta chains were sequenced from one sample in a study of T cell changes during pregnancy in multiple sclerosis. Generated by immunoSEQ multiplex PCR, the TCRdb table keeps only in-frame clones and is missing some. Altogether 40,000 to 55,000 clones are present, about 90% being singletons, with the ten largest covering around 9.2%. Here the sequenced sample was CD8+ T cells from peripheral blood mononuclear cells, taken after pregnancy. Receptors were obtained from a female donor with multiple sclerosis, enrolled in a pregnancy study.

CDR3 amino acids: CSVGGRGTYEQYF. For the CDR3, the DNA is TGCAGCGTTGGGGGCAGGGGTACGTACGAGCAGTACTTC. The J gene is TRBJ2-7, the V gene TRBV29-1, with a weak D call TRBD1 (6 bases). Trimming took 4 bases from V and 4 from J, leaving 14 bases between them. Germline assignment: CDR1 SQVTM and CDR2 ANQGSEA. The CDR3 runs to 13 residues.

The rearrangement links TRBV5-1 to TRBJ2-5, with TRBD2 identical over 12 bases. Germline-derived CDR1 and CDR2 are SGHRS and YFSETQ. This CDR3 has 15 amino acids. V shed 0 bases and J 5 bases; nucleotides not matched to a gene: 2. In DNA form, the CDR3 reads TGCGCCAGCAGCTTGGGGCTAGCGGGAGGGGAGACCCAGTACTTC. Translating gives CASSLGLAGGETQYF.

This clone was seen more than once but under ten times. DNA for the CDR3: TGTGCCACCGAGGAGACAGGGGAAGCTTTCTTT. Encoded protein: CATEETGEAFF. The chain joins TRBV6-6 to TRBJ1-1, with TRBD1 identical over 7 bases. The CDR3 spans 11 residues. The V gene's germline CDR1 is MNHNY and CDR2 SVGAGI (reference sequence). V lost 10 bases, J lost 8 bases, and 7 bases stayed unmatched.

The CDR3 DNA reads TGTGCCAGCAGTGAGGACTTGGACCTCTCGAAGCAGTTCTTC. Translation: CASSEDLDLSKQFF. The rearrangement links TRBV6-4 to TRBJ2-1, with a possible D match to TRBD2 (5 bases). The V gene's germline CDR1 is MRHNA and CDR2 SNTAGT. CDR3 length: 14 amino acids. Trimming removed 3 bases at V and 11 bases at J, with 17 bases between.

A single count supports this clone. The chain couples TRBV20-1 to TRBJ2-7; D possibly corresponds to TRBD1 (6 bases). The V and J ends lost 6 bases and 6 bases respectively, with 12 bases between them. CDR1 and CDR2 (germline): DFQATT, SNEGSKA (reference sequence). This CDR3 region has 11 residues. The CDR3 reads CSAKQGFEQYF. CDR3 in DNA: TGCAGTGCCAAACAGGGATTCGAGCAGTACTTC.

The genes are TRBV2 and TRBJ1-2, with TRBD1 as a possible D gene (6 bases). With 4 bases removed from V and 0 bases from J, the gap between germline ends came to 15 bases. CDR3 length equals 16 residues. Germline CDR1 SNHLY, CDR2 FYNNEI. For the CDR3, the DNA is TGTGCCAGCAGTGCGACGACAGGCTTAGCTAACTATGGCTACACCTTC. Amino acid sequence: CASSATTGLANYGYTF.

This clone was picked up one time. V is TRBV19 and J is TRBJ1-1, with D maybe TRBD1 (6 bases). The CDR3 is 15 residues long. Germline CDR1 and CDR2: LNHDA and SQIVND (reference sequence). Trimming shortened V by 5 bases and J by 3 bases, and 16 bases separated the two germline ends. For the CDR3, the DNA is TGTGCCAGTAGTCTGAACAGGGCGATGGACACTGAAGCTTTCTTT. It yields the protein CASSLNRAMDTEAFF.

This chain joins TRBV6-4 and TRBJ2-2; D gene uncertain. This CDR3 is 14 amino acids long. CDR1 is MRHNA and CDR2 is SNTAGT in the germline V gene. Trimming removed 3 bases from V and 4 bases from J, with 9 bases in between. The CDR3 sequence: CASSDRPSTGELFF. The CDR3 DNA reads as TGTGCCAGCAGTGATCGGCCTAGCACCGGGGAGCTGTTTTTT.

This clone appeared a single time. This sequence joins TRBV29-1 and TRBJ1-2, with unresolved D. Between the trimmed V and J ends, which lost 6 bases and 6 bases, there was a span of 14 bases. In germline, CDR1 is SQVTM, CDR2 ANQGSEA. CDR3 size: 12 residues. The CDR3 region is CSVGGVPNGYTF. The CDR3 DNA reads TGCAGCGTCGGCGGGGTCCCGAATGGCTACACCTTC.

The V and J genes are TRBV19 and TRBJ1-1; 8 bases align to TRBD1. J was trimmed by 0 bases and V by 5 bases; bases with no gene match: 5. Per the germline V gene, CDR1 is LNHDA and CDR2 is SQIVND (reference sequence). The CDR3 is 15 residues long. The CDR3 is CASSPQTGVNTEAFF. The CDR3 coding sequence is TGTGCCAGTAGTCCGCAGACAGGGGTGAACACTGAAGCTTTCTTT.

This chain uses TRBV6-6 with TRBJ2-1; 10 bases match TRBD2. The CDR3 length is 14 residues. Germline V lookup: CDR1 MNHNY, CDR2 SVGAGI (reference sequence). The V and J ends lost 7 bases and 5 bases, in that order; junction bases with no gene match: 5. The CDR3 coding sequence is TGTGCCAGCACCTTCGGACTAGCGGACAATGAGCAGTTCTTC. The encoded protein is CASTFGLADNEQFF.

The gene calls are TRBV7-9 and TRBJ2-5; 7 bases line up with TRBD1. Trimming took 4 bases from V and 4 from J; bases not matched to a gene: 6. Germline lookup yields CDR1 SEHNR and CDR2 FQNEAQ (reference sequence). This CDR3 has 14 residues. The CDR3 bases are TGTGCCAGCAGCTCACAGACAGGGATAGAGACCCAGTACTTC. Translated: CASSSQTGIETQYF.

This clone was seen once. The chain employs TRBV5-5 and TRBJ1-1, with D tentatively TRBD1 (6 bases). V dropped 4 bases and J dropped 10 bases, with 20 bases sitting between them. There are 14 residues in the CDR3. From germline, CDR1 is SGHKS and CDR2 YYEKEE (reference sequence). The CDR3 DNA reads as TGTGCCAGCAGCCGATACAGGGAACGGCAGGGAGCTTTCTTT. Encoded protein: CASSRYRERQGAFF.

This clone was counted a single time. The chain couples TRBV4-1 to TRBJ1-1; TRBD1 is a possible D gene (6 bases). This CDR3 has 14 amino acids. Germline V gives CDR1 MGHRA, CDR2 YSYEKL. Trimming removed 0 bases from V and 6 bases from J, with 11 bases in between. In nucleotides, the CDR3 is TGCGCCAGCAGCCAAGAGGGGGGGGGCGCTGAAGCTTTCTTT. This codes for CASSQEGGGAEAFF.

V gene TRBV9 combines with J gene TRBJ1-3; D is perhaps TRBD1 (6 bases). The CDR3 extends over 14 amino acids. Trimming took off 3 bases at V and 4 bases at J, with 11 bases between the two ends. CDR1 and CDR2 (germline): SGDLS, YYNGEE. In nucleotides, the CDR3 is TGTGCCAGCAGCGCGGAAGGACAGGGAAACACCATATATTTT. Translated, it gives CASSAEGQGNTIYF.

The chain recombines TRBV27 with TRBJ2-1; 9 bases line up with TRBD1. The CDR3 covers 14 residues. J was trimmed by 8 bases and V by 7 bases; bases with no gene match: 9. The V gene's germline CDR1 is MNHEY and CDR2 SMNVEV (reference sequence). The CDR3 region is CASMGDREIDEQFF. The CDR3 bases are TGTGCCAGCATGGGGGACAGGGAGATCGATGAGCAGTTCTTC.

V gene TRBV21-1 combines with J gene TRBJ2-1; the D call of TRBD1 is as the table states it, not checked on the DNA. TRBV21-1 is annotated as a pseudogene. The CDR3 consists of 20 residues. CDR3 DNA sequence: TGTGCCAGCAGCCTTGGTGGACAGGCCTTAGGGCGGCGGGCTGGCAATGAGCAGTTCTTC. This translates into CASSLGGQALGRRAGNEQFF.

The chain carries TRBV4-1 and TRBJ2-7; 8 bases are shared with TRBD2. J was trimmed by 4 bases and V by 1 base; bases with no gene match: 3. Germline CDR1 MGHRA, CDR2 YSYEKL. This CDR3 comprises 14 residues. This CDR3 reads CASSQAGGPYEQYF. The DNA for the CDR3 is TGCGCCAGCAGCCAAGCGGGAGGGCCGTACGAGCAGTACTTC.

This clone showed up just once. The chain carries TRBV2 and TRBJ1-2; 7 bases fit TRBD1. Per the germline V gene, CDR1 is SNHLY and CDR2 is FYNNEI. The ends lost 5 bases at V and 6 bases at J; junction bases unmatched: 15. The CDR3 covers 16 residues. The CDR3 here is CASSSSYVRDSNGYTF. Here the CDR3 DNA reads TGTGCCAGCAGTTCTTCTTACGTCCGGGACAGTAATGGCTACACCTTC.

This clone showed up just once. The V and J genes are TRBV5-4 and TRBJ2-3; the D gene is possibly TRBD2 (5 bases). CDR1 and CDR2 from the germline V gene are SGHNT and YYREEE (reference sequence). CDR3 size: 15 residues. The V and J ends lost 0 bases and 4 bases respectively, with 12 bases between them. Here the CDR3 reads CASSLEVGGADTQYF. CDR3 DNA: TGTGCCAGCAGCTTGGAAGTCGGAGGCGCAGATACGCAGTATTTT.